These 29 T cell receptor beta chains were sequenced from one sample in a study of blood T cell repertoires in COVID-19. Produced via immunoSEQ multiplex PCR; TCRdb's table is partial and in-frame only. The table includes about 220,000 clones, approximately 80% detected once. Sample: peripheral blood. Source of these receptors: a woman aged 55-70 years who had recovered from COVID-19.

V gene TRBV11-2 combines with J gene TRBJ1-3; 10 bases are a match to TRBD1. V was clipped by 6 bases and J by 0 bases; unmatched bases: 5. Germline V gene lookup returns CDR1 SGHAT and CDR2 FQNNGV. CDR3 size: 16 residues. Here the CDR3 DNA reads TGTGCCAGCAGTCGACAGGGGGCCGCCTCTGGAAACACCATATATTTT. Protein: CASSRQGAASGNTIYF.

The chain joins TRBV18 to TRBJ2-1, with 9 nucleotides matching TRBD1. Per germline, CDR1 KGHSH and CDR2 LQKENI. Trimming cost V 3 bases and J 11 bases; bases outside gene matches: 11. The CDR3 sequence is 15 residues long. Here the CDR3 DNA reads TGTGCCAGCTCACCGGGCCTGGGACAGGGAGACCAGCAGTTCTTC. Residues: CASSPGLGQGDQQFF.

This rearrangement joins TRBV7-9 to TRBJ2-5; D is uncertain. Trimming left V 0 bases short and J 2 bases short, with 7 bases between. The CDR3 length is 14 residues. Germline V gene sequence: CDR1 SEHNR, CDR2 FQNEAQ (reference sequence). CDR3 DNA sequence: TGTGCCAGCAGCTTAGCCCCCAGGCAAGAGACCCAGTACTTC. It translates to CASSLAPRQETQYF.

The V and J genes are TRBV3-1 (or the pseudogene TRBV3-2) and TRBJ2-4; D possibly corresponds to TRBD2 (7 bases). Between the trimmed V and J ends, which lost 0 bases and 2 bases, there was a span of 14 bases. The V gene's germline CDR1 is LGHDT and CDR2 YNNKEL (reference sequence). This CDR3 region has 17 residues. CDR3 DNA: TGTGCCAGCAGCCAAGATTGGGGGGGGCATACCAAAAACATTCAGTACTTC. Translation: CASSQDWGGHTKNIQYF.

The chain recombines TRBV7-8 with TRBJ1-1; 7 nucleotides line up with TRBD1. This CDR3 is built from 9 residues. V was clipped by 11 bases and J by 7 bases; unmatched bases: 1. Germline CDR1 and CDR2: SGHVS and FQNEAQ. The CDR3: CAAGGEAFF. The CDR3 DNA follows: TGTGCCGCAGGGGGTGAAGCTTTCTTT.

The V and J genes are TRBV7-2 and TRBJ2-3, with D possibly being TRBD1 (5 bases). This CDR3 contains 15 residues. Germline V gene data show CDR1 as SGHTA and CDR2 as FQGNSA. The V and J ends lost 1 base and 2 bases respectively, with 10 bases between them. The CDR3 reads CASSLGGPHTDTQYF. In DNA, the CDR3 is TGTGCCAGCAGCTTAGGGGGCCCGCACACAGATACGCAGTATTTT.

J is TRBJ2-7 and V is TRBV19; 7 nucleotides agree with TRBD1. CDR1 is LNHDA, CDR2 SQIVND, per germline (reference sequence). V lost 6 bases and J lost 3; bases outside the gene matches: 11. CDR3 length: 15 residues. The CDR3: CASSTGTASFYEQYF. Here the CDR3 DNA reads TGTGCCAGTAGCACCGGGACAGCTTCGTTCTACGAGCAGTACTTC.

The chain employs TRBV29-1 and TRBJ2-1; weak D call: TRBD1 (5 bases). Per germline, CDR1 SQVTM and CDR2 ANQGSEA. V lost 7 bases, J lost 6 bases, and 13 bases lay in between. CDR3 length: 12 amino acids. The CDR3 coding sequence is TGCAGCGGATCCGGACAAGGCAATGAGCAGTTCTTC. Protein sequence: CSGSGQGNEQFF.

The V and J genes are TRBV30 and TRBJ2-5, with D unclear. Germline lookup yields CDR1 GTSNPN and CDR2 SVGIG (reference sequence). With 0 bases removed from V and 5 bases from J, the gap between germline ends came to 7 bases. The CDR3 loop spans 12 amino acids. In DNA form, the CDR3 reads TGTGCCTGGAGTGTTACCAGTGAGACCCAGTACTTC. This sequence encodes CAWSVTSETQYF.

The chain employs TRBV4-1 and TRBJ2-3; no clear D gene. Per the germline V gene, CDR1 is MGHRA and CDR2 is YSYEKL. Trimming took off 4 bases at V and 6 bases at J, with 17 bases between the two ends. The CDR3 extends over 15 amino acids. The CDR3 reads CASSLRPNQADTQYF. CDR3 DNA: TGCGCCAGCAGCCTCCGACCAAACCAGGCCGATACGCAGTATTTT.

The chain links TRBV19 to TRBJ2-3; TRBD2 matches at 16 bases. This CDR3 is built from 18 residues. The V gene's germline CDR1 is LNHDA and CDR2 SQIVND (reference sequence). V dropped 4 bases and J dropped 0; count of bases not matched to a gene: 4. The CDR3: CASSRGLAGGPSTDTQYF. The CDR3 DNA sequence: TGTGCCAGTAGTAGGGGACTAGCGGGGGGGCCTAGCACAGATACGCAGTATTTT.

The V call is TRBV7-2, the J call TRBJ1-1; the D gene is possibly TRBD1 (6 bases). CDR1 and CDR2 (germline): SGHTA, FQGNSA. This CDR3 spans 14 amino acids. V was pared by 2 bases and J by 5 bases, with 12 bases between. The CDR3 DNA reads TGTGCCAGCAGCTTAAGGGGGGGGCTTACTGAAGCTTTCTTT. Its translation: CASSLRGGLTEAFF. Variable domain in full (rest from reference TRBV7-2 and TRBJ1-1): GAGVSQSPSNKVTEKGKDVELRCDPISGHTALYWYRQSLGQGLEFLIYFQGNSAPDKSGLPSDRFSAERTGGSVSTLTIQRTQQEDSAVYLCASSLRGGLTEAFFGQGTRLTVV.

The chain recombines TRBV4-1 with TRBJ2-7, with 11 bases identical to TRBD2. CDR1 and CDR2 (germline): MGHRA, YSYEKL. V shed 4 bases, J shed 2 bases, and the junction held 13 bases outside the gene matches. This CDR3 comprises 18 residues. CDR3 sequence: CASSPVAGGAGQAYEQYF. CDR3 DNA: TGCGCCAGCAGCCCGGTAGCGGGGGGGGCGGGTCAAGCCTACGAGCAGTACTTC.

CDR3 sequence: CASSQVHQGGNEQFF. CDR3 sequence (DNA): TGTGCCAGCAGCCAAGTTCACCAGGGTGGCAATGAGCAGTTCTTC. The rearrangement links TRBV3-1 (or the pseudogene TRBV3-2) to TRBJ2-1; the D gene is possibly TRBD1 (5 bases). The CDR3 is 15 amino acids. Per germline, CDR1 LGHDT and CDR2 YNNKEL (reference sequence). V lost 1 base to trimming and J lost 6 bases, with 13 bases between them.

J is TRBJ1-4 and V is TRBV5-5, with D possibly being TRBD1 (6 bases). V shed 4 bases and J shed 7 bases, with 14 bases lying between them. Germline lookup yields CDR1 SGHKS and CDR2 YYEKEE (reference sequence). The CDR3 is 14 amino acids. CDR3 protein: CASSLTGSGEKLFF. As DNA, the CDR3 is TGTGCCAGCAGCCTCACAGGGTCGGGTGAAAAACTGTTTTTT.

CDR3 amino acids: CASSLTPLESYGYTF. CDR3 sequence (DNA): TGCGCCAGCAGTTTGACTCCACTAGAAAGCTATGGCTACACCTTC. J is TRBJ1-2 and V is TRBV5-1; D is uncertain. The CDR3 has 15 amino acids. V was cut by 5 bases and J by 4 bases, with 18 bases left in between. Germline V gene data show CDR1 as SGHRS and CDR2 as YFSETQ.

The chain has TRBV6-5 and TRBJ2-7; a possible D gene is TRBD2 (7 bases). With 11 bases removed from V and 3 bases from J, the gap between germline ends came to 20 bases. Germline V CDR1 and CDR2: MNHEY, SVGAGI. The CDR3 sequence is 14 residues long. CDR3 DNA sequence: TGTGCCTCCCGGGGGGACATTTTAATCTACGAGCAGTACTTC. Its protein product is CASRGDILIYEQYF.

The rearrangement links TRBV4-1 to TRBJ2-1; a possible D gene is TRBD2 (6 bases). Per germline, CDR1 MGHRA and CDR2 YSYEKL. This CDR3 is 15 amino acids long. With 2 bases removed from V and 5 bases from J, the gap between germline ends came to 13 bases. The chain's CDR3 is CASSQYRTGDNEQFF. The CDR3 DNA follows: TGCGCCAGCAGCCAATACCGGACGGGAGACAATGAGCAGTTCTTC.

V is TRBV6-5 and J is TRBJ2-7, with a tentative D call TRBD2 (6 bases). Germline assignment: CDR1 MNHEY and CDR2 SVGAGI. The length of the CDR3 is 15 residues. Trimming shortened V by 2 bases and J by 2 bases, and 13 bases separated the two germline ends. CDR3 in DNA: TGTGCCAGCAGTTACGGGCAAGGAGGGCCCTACGAGCAGTACTTC. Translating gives CASSYGQGGPYEQYF.

The CDR3 nucleotides read TGTGCCAGCAGCTCCCCGTCTCCGCGAGGTGGCTACACCTTC. This translates into CASSSPSPRGGYTF. The chain carries TRBV7-2 and TRBJ1-2, with D uncertain. Germline lookup yields CDR1 SGHTA and CDR2 FQGNSA. The V end was cut by 4 bases, the J end by 7 bases, with 16 bases between. The CDR3 extends over 14 amino acids.

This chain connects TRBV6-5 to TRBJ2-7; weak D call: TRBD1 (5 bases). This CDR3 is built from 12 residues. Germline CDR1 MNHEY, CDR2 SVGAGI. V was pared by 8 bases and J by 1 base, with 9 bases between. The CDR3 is CASLGASYEQYF. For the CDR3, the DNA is TGTGCCAGCTTAGGGGCTTCCTACGAGCAGTACTTC.

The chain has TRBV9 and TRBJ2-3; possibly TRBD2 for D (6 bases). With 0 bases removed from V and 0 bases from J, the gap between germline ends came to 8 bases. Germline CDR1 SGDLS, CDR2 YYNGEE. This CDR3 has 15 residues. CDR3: CASSVEGTSTDTQYF. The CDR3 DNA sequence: TGTGCCAGCAGCGTAGAGGGGACTAGCACAGATACGCAGTATTTT.

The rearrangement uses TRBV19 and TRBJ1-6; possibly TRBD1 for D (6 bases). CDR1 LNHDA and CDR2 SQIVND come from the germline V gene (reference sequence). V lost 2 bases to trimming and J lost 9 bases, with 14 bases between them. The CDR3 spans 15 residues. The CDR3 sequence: CASSIRAGVTSPLHF. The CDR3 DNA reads TGTGCCAGTAGTATACGGGCAGGGGTGACTTCACCCCTCCACTTT.

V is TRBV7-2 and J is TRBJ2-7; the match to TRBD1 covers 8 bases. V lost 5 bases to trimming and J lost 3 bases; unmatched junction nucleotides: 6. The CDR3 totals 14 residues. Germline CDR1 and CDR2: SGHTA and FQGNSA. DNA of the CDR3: TGTGCCAGCAGCCGGGACAGGAGGAGCTACGAGCAGTACTTC. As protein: CASSRDRRSYEQYF.

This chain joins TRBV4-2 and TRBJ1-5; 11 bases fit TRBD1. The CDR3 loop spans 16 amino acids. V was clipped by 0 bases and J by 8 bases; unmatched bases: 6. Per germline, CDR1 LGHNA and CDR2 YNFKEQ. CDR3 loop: CASSQEGTGGGKPQHF. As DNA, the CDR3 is TGTGCCAGCAGCCAAGAAGGGACAGGGGGAGGAAAGCCCCAGCATTTT.

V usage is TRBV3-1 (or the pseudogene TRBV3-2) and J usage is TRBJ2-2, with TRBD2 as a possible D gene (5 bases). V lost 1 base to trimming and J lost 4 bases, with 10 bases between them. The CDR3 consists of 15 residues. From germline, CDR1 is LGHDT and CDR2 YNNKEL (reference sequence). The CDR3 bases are TGTGCCAGCAGCCAAGTTGTGGGGAGCACCGGGGAGCTGTTTTTT. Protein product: CASSQVVGSTGELFF.

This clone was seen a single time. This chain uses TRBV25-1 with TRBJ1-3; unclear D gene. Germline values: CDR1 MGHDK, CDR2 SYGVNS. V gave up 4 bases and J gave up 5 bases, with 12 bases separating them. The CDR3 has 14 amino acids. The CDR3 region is CASSVTGIRNTIYF. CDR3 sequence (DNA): TGTGCCAGCAGTGTGACCGGGATCAGAAACACCATATATTTT.

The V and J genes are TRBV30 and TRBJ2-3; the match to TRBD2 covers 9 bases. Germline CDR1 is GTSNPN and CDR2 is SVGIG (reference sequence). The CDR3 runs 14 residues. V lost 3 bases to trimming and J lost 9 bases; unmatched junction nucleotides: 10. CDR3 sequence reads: CAWRGGGGEDTQYF. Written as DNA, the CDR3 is TGTGCCTGGAGGGGGGGCGGGGGGGAGGACACGCAGTATTTT.

The CDR3 loop reads CASSLQGSTEAFF. DNA for the CDR3: TGTGCCAGCAGCTTACAGGGGAGCACTGAAGCTTTCTTT. V is TRBV11-2 and J is TRBJ1-1, with a possible D match to TRBD1 (6 bases). Germline values: CDR1 SGHAT, CDR2 FQNNGV. V lost 2 bases and J 4 bases, leaving 8 bases between the germline ends. The CDR3 is made up of 13 amino acids. The full variable domain, rest sourced from reference TRBV11-2 and TRBJ1-1, is EAGVAQSPRYKIIEKRQSVAFWCNPISGHATLYWYQQILGQGPKLLIQFQNNGVVDDSQLPKDRFSAERLKGVDSTLKIQPAKLEDSAVYLCASSLQGSTEAFFGQGTRLTVV.